The clone carrying this T cell receptor (beta chain) was seen many times. What it binds is not known. This sample was taken from a study of T-cell memory formation after mild COVID-19. Study results and caveats: The study detected some responding clones in pre-infection memory, suggesting cross-reactive memory joined.

Using its own MiXCR run on the 5' RACE reads, TCRdb lists one record per CDR3 protein. The sample has roughly 14,000 distinct CDR3 sequences, 20% to 30% seen once. V was shortened by 0 bases and J by 4 bases, with 9 bases between the two germline ends. CDR1 is WSHSY, CDR2 SAAADI, per germline. CDR3 length: 14 residues. The V call is TRBV10-2, the J call TRBJ2-5; a weak D match, TRBD1 (5 bases). The clonotype was recovered from a man between 18 and 35 years old who had mild COVID-19 (a few samples of this study predate the infection). Cell type and time point are not known. The sequenced material came from PBMCs or a T cell subset sorted from them (not recorded which). This CDR3 is CASSESRVGETQYF. The CDR3 DNA reads as TGCGCCAGCAGTGAGTCCAGGGTTGGAGAGACCCAGTACTTC.